This TCR beta chain was recovered during a study of blood T cell repertoires in COVID-19. Looked up from germline, CDR1 is LNHDA and CDR2 is SQIVND (reference sequence). Trimming pared 0 bases from V and 2 bases from J, leaving 11 bases between. CDR3 length: 16 residues. The repertoire was sequenced with immunoSEQ multiplex PCR; TCRdb's copy has only in-frame clones and lacks some. The table has 360,000 or so clones, about 90% seen once; the top ten hold 2.5% to 3%. The chain has TRBV19 and TRBJ2-1; D possibly corresponds to TRBD2 (5 bases). The specimen was PBMCs or T cells enriched from blood (not recorded which). The sequence derives from a woman in her thirties who had recovered from COVID-19. As DNA, the CDR3 is TGTGCCAGTAGTATAGATCTGGGAGTCCCCTACAATGAGCAGTTCTTC. It encodes CASSIDLGVPYNEQFF.